This T cell receptor beta chain is drawn from a study of T cell responses to AZD1222 COVID-19 vaccine. Study summary: Recipients boosted at about 4 weeks or about 12 weeks are pooled. Study outcomes and limitations: It was only a handful of AZD1222 recipients who were seropositive at baseline.

Libraries were prepared by immunoSEQ multiplex PCR; TCRdb keeps only in-frame clonotypes and omits some of them. Of 150,000 to 200,000 clones in the sample, roughly 91% were seen once. CDR3 length: 16 amino acids. Per germline, CDR1 MDHEN and CDR2 SYDVKM. V lost 7 bases to trimming and J lost 10 bases; unmatched junction nucleotides: 17. With respect to this clone: As yet, its antigen is unknown.

The chain is built from TRBV28 and TRBJ1-1, with TRBD1 matching over 11 bases. Sequences were derived from peripheral blood, sampled on day 0 of AZD1222 vaccination. The clonotype comes from an adult in good health. The CDR3 sequence: CASTLLGDRGNRGAFF. The CDR3 DNA follows: TGTGCCAGCACCCTACTAGGGGACAGGGGGAATAGGGGAGCTTTCTTT.